Listed below are T cell receptor beta chains from one sample, sequenced in a study of siplizumab effects on memory and regulatory T cells. Sequencing used immunoSEQ multiplex PCR; TCRdb keeps in-frame clones, though not all of them. The data show over 85,000 clones, with approximately 90% seen just once and 0.85% to 1.2% held by the top ten. The sequenced material came from CD4+ T cells sorted from blood. These receptors came from a human donor in good health. The CDR3 runs from the conserved cysteine through the conserved F or W. D genes are given only for firm matches. The size entry is marked missing in some rows and otherwise reads once, few, many or a size class.

TRBJ2-7 | TRBV29-1 | NA | NA | CSVRPGTMIGRATEQYF | TGCAGCGTGAGACCGGGAACAATGATCGGACGTGCTACGGAGCAGTACTTC
TRBJ1-5 | TRBV28 | NA | NA | CASHSSNQPQHF | TGTGCCAGCCATAGTAGCAATCAGCCCCAGCATTTT
TRBJ2-3 | TRBV5-1 | TRBD1 | NA | CASSYDRGRGDTQYF | TGCGCCAGCAGCTATGACAGGGGAAGGGGGGATACGCAGTATTTT
TRBJ2-1 | TRBV4-1 | NA | NA | CASSPGTGRYEQFF | TGCGCCAGCAGCCCCGGGACCGGGCGGTATGAGCAGTTCTTC
TRBJ2-1 | TRBV9 | TRBD1 | once | CASNRDRVNNEQFF | TGTGCCAGCAACAGAGACAGGGTAAACAATGAGCAGTTCTTC
TRBJ2-2 | TRBV25-1 | NA | NA | CASSEYKFGTGELFF | TGTGCCAGCAGTGAATATAAGTTCGGAACCGGGGAGCTGTTTTTT
TRBJ2-2 | TRBV9 | NA | NA | CASSVASTGELFF | TGTGCCAGCAGCGTAGCTAGCACCGGGGAGCTGTTTTTT
TRBJ2-3 | TRBV6-5 | NA | NA | CASSYGVGADTQYF | TGTGCCAGCAGTTACGGTGTCGGTGCAGATACGCAGTATTTT
TRBJ1-2 | TRBV14 | NA | NA | CASSNTAGLRDGYTF | TGTGCCAGCAGCAATACAGCGGGGCTTCGGGATGGCTACACCTTC
TRBJ2-1 | TRBV7-9 | NA | NA | CASSPRGDRDNEQFF | TGTGCCAGCAGCCCGCGGGGGGACAGAGACAATGAGCAGTTCTTC
TRBJ2-2 | TRBV28 | NA | NA | CASSLGQAVIGELFF | TGTGCCAGCAGTTTAGGGCAGGCCGTCATCGGGGAGCTGTTTTTT
TRBJ2-1 | TRBV11-2 | NA | NA | CASSLLRGGNEQFF | TGTGCCAGCAGCTTGTTACGGGGAGGCAATGAGCAGTTCTTC
TRBJ1-2 | TRBV2 | NA | NA | CASSVLDVGYTF | TGTGCCAGCAGTGTTCTGGACGTGGGCTACACCTTC
TRBJ2-5 | TRBV28 | TRBD2 | NA | CASSLWGGQETQYF | TGTGCCAGCAGTTTATGGGGGGGGCAAGAGACCCAGTACTTC
TRBJ1-5 | TRBV18 | NA | once | CASSPYQGSNQPQHF | TGTGCCAGCTCACCTTATCAGGGTAGCAATCAGCCCCAGCATTTT
TRBJ2-2 | TRBV19 | TRBD2 | NA | CASSRLAGGLFGGELFF | TGTGCCAGTAGTAGATTAGCGGGAGGGCTTTTTGGAGGGGAGCTGTTTTTT